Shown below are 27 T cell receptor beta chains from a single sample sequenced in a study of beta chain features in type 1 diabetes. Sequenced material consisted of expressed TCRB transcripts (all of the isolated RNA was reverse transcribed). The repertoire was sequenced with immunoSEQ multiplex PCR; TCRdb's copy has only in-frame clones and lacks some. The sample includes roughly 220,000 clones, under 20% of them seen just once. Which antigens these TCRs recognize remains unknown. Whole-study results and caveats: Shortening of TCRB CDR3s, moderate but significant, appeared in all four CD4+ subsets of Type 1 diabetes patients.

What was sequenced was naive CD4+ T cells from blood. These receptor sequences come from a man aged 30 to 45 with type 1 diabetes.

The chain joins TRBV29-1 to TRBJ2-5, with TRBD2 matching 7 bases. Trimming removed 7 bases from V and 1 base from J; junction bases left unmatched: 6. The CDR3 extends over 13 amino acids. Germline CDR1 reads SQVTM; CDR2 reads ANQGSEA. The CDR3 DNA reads TGCAGCGACGCCGCTAGCGGCCAAGAGACCCAGTACTTC. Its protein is CSDAASGQETQYF.

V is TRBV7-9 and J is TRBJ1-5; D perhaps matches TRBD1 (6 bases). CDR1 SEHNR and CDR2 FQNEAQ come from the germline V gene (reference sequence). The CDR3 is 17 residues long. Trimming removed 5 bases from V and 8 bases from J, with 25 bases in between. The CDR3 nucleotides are TGTGCCAGCAGCCCGTTAAATGCACAGGGTAGTAGGAAGCCCCAGCATTTT. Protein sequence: CASSPLNAQGSRKPQHF.

The CDR3 protein is CASSAPGQGYEQYF. CDR3 bases: TGTGCCAGCAGTGCCCCGGGACAAGGCTACGAGCAGTACTTC. This chain links TRBV28 with TRBJ2-7; possibly TRBD1 for D (6 bases). This CDR3 has 14 amino acids. Trimming removed 5 bases from V and 3 bases from J, with 14 bases in between. Germline CDR1 MDHEN, CDR2 SYDVKM.

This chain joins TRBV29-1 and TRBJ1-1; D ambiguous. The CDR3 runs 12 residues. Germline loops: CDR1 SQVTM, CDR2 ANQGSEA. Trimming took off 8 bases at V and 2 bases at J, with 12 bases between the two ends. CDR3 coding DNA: TGCAGCATAACTGAAGGAAACACTGAAGCTTTCTTT. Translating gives CSITEGNTEAFF.

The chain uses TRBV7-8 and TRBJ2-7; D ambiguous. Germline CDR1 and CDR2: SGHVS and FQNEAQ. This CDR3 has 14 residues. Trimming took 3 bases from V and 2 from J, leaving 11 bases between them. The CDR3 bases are TGTGCCAGCAGCTTTAGCAGGTTCACCTACGAGCAGTACTTC. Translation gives CASSFSRFTYEQYF.

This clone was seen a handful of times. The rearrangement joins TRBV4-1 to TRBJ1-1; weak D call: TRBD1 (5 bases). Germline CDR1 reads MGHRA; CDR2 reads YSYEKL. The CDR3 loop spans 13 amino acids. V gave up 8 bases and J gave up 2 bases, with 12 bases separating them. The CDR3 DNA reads TGCGCCAGCGCTCAAACAGGCAACACTGAAGCTTTCTTT. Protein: CASAQTGNTEAFF.

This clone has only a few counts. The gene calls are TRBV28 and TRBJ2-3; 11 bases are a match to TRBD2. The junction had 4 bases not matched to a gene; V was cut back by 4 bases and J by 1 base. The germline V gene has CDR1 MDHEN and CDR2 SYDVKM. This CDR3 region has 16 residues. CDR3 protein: CASSSYSGRGTDTQYF. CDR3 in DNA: TGTGCCAGCAGTTCGTATAGCGGGAGGGGCACAGATACGCAGTATTTT.

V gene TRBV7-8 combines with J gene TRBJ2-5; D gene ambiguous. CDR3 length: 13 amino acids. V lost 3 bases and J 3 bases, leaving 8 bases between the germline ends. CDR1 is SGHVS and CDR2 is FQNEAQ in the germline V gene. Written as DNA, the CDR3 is TGTGCCAGCAGCTTTATAGCTAAAGAGACCCAGTACTTC. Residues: CASSFIAKETQYF. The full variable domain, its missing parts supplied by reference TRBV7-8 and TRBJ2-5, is GAGVSQSPRYKVAKRGQDVALRCDPISGHVSLFWYQQALGQGPEFLTYFQNEAQLDKSGLPSDRFFAERPEGSVSTLKIQRTQQEDSAVYLCASSFIAKETQYFGPGTRLLVL.

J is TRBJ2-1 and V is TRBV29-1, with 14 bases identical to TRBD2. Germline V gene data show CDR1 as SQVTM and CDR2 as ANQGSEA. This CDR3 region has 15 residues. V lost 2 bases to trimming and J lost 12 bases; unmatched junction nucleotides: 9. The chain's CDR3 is CSVESPGLAGVGQFF. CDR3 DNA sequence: TGCAGCGTTGAATCGCCGGGACTAGCGGGAGTCGGGCAGTTCTTC.

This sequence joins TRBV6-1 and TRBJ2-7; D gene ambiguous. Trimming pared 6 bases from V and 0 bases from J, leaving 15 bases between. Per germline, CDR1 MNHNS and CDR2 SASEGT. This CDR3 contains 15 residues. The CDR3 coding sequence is TGTGCCAGCAGCGTGTTGGCAGAGAGCTCCTACGAGCAGTACTTC. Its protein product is CASSVLAESSYEQYF.

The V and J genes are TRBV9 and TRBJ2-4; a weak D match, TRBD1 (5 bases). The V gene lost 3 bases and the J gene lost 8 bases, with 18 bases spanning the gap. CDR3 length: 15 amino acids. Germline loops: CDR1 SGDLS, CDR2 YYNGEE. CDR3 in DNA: TGTGCCAGCAGCGCCCTGGATCAGGGCTTGGACATTCAGTACTTC. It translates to CASSALDQGLDIQYF.

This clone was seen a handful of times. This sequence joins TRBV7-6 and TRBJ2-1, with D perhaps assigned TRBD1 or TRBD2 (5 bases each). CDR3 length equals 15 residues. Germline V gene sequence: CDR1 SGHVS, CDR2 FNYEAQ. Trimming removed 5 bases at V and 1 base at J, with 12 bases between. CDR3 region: CASSPEGWSYNEQFF. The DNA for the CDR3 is TGTGCCAGCAGCCCAGAGGGGTGGTCCTACAATGAGCAGTTCTTC.

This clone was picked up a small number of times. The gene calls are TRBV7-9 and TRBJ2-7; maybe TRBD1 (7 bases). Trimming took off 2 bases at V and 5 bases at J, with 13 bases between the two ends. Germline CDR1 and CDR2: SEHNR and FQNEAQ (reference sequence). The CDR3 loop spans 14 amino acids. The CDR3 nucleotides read TGTGCCAGCAGCTTACGGGGACAGCGGGACGAGCAGTACTTC. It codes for CASSLRGQRDEQYF.

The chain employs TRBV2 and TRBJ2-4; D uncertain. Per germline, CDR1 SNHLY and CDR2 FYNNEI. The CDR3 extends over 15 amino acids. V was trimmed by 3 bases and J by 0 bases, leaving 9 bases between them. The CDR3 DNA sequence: TGTGCCAGCAGTGAGGAACAGCTAGCCAAAAACATTCAGTACTTC. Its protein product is CASSEEQLAKNIQYF.

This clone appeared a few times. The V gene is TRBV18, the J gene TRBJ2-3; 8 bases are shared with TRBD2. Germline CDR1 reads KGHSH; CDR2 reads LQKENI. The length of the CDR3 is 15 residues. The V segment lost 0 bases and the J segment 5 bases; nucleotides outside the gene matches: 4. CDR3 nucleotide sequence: TGTGCCAGCTCACCACCAGGTCTAGCGGGAGATACGCAGTATTTT. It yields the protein CASSPPGLAGDTQYF.

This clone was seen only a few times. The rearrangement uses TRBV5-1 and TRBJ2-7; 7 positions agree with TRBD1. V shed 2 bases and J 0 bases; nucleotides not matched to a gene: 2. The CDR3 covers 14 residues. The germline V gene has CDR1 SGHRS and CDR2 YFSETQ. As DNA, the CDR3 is TGCGCCAGCAGCTTCGACAGGGCCTCCTACGAGCAGTACTTC. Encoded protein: CASSFDRASYEQYF.

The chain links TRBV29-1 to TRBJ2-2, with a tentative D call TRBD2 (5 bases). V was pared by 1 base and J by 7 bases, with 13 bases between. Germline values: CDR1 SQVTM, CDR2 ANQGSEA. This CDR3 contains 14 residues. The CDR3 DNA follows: TGCAGCGTTGAAGCTTCGGGGTGGGGCGGGGAGCTGTTTTTT. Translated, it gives CSVEASGWGGELFF.

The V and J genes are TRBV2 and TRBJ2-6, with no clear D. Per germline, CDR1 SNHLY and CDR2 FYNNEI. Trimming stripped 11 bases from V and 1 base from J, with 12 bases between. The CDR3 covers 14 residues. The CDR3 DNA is TGTGCCGGGCAAAAGGGATCTGGGGCCAACGTCCTGACTTTC. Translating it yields CAGQKGSGANVLTF.

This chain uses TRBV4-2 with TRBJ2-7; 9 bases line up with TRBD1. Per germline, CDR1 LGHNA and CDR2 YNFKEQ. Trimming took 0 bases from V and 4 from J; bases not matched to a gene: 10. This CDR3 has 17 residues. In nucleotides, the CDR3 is TGTGCCAGCAGCCAAGAGATTGGAACAGGGGGCTTATACGAGCAGTACTTC. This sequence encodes CASSQEIGTGGLYEQYF.

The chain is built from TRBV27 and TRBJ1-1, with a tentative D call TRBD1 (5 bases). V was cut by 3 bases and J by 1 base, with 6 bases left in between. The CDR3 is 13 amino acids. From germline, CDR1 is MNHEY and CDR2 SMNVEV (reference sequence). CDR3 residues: CASSFGGNTEAFF. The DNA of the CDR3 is TGTGCCAGCAGTTTTGGGGGGAACACTGAAGCTTTCTTT.

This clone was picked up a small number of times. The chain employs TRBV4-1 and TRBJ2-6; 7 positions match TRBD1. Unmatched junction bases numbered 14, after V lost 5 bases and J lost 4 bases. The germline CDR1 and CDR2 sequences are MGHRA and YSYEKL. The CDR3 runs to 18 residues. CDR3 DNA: TGCGCCAGCAGCTCCGACACAGGGGATATTGCAGGGGCCAACGTCCTGACTTTC. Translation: CASSSDTGDIAGANVLTF.

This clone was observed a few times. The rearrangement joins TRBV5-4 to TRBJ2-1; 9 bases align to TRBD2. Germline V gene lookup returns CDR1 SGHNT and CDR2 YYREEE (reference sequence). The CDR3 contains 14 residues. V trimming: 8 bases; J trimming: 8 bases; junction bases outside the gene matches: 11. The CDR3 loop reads CASWAGGPTDEQFF. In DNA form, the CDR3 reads TGTGCCAGTTGGGCGGGAGGGCCTACCGATGAGCAGTTCTTC.

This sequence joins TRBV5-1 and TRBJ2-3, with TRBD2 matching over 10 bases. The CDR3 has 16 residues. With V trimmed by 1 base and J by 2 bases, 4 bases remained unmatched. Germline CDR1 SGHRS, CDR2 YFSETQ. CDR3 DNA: TGCGCCAGCAGCTTGTCTAGCGGGAGCCCCACAGATACGCAGTATTTT. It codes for CASSLSSGSPTDTQYF. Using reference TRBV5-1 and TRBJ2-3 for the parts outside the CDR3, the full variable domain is KAGVTQTPRYLIKTRGQQVTLSCSPISGHRSVSWYQQTPGQGLQFLFEYFSETQRNKGNFPGRFSGRQFSNSRSEMNVSTLELGDSALYLCASSLSSGSPTDTQYFGPGTRLTVL.

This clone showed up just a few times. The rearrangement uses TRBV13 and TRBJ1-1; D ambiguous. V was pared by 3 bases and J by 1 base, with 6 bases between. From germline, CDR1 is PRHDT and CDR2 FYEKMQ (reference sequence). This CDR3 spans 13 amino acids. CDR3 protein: CASSFRKNTEAFF. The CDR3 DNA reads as TGTGCCAGCAGCTTCCGCAAGAACACTGAAGCTTTCTTT. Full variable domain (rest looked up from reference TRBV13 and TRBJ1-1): AAGVIQSPRHLIKEKRETATLKCYPIPRHDTVYWYQQGPGQDPQFLISFYEKMQSDKGSIPDRFSAQQFSDYHSELNMSSLELGDSALYFCASSFRKNTEAFFGQGTRLTVV.

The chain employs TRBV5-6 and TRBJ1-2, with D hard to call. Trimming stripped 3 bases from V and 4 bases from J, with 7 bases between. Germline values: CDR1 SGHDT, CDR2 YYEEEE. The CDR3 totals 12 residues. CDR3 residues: CASSSLFYGYTF. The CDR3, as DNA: TGTGCCAGCAGCTCCCTATTCTATGGCTACACCTTC.

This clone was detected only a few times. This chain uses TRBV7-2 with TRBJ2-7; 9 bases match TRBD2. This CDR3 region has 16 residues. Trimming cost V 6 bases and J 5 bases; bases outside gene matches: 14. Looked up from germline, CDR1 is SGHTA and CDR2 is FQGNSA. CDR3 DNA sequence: TGTGCCAGCAGGGTAGAGGGTACTAGCGGGTACAACGAGCAGTACTTC. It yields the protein CASRVEGTSGYNEQYF.

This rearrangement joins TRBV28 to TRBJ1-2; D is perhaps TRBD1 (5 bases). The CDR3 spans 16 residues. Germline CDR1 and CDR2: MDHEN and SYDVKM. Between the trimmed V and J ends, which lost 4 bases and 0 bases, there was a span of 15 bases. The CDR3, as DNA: TGTGCCAGCAGTTCGGGGGGTGCAGAGACTAACTATGGCTACACCTTC. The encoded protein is CASSSGGAETNYGYTF.